Below are 6 T cell receptor beta chains sequenced from a single sample in a study of blood T cell repertoires in COVID-19 (dated by TCRdb to the early 2020s). To prepare the library, the immunoSEQ multiplex PCR assay was applied. TCRdb retrieved this table from immuneACCESS and kept in-frame rearrangements only. Not all clones are present; in checked studies, unresolved V genes account for under half, and no reason is known for the remainder. Recorded for this sample are 130,000 to 150,000 clones; 84% of them occurred a single time. In total, the top ten clones hold roughly 8.6% of the sample. Specimen: peripheral blood. These TCRs come from a woman aged 80 or older in a cohort sampled during active or convalescent COVID-19.

The CDR3 nucleotides read TGTGCCAGCAGTTCCTCAGGGACAGGGACCAGTGAGCAGTTCTTC. Translation gives CASSSSGTGTSEQFF. V usage is TRBV6-5 and J usage is TRBJ2-1; 9 nucleotides line up with TRBD1. The germline CDR1 and CDR2 sequences are MNHEY and SVGAGI. CDR3 length equals 15 residues. The trim removed 4 bases at V and 9 bases at J, leaving 10 bases unmatched.

The V call is TRBV7-2, the J call TRBJ2-3; a weak D match, TRBD2 (7 bases). The CDR3 length is 14 residues. CDR1 is SGHTA, CDR2 FQGNSA, per germline. The V end lost 5 bases, the J end lost 2 bases, and 11 bases lay between the germline ends. The CDR3, as DNA: TGTGCCAGCAGCCGGCGGGGGCCCACAGATACGCAGTATTTT. It yields the protein CASSRRGPTDTQYF.

The chain joins TRBV7-2 to TRBJ2-2; D not resolved. Per the germline V gene, CDR1 is SGHTA and CDR2 is FQGNSA. The CDR3 is made up of 12 amino acids. Trimming left V 5 bases short and J 5 bases short, with 6 bases between. CDR3 amino acids: CASSIYTGELFF. Here the CDR3 DNA reads TGTGCCAGCAGCATATATACCGGGGAGCTGTTTTTT. The variable domain in full, completed from reference TRBV7-2 and TRBJ2-2, reads GAGVSQSPSNKVTEKGKDVELRCDPISGHTALYWYRQSLGQGLEFLIYFQGNSAPDKSGLPSDRFSAERTGGSVSTLTIQRTQQEDSAVYLCASSIYTGELFFGEGSRLTVL.

The chain uses TRBV11-3 and TRBJ2-1; 8 nucleotides align to TRBD2. Trimming at V came to 5 bases and at J to 0 bases, leaving 6 bases not matched to a gene. The CDR3 consists of 16 residues. Germline CDR1 and CDR2: SGHNT and YENEEA. The CDR3 nucleotides read TGTGCCAGCAGCCAGAAACGGGGGGGCTCCTACAATGAGCAGTTCTTC. It translates to CASSQKRGGSYNEQFF.

V is TRBV6-5 and J is TRBJ1-2; possibly TRBD1 for D (6 bases). The CDR3 consists of 13 residues. From germline, CDR1 is MNHEY and CDR2 SVGAGI. Between the trimmed V and J ends, which lost 5 bases and 4 bases, there was a span of 11 bases. The CDR3 region is CASSIRGVYGYTF. The CDR3 DNA sequence: TGTGCCAGCAGTATCAGGGGCGTCTATGGCTACACCTTC.

The chain couples TRBV18 to TRBJ1-4; D is ambiguous. V lost 3 bases and J 8 bases, leaving 7 bases between the germline ends. The germline V gene has CDR1 KGHSH and CDR2 LQKENI. The CDR3 sequence is 12 residues long. The CDR3 bases are TGTGCCAGCTCACCCCACAACGAAAAACTGTTTTTT. Its translation is CASSPHNEKLFF. The full variable domain, with the rest looked up from reference TRBV18 and TRBJ1-4, is NAGVMQNPRHLVRRRGQEARLRCSPMKGHSHVYWYRQLPEEGLKFMVYLQKENIIDESGMPKERFSAEFPKEGPSILRIQQVVRGDSAAYFCASSPHNEKLFFGSGTQLSVL.